The 20 T cell receptor beta chains below all came from one sample that was sequenced in a study of Graves' ophthalmopathy and Graves' hyperthyroidism. RNA transcripts were the template, and TCR beta CDR3 regions were amplified from them. A first-round RT-PCR used HTBI primers, followed by a second-round multiplex PCR. TCRdb ran MiXCR on the multiplex PCR reads and lists one entry per CDR3 protein. The repertoire consists of around 1,200,000 distinct CDR3 sequences, with 35% to 40% occurring once and the leading ten covering roughly 10%. Material for sequencing was peripheral blood or thyroid tissue (not recorded which). These receptors all stem from an adult man with Graves' hyperthyroidism.

The chain combines TRBV12-3 or TRBV12-4 with TRBJ1-4, with D perhaps TRBD1 (5 bases). The CDR3 is made up of 15 amino acids. V was clipped by 3 bases and J by 5 bases, with 13 bases between them. CDR3 amino acids: CASSFGQGVNEKLFF. DNA for the CDR3: TGTGCCAGCAGTTTTGGGCAGGGAGTAAATGAAAAACTGTTTTTT.

Many counts were recorded for this clonotype. This chain uses TRBV5-5 with TRBJ1-5; D might be TRBD1 (6 bases). Germline CDR1 is SGHKS and CDR2 is YYEKEE (reference sequence). This CDR3 has 15 residues. Trimming removed 1 base at V and 5 bases at J, with 13 bases between. The CDR3 loop reads CASSLISGADQPQHF. The CDR3 coding sequence is TGTGCCAGCAGCTTGATCTCAGGGGCTGATCAGCCCCAGCATTTT. The full variable domain, completed using reference TRBV5-5 and TRBJ1-5, is DAGVTQSPTHLIKTRGQQVTLRCSPISGHKSVSWYQQVLGQGPQFIFQYYEKEERGRGNFPDRFSARQFPNYSSELNVNALLLGDSALYLCASSLISGADQPQHFGDGTRLSIL.

This clonotype was detected a few times. The chain carries TRBV10-3 and TRBJ2-5; 7 nucleotides agree with TRBD2. Germline CDR1 ENHRY, CDR2 SYGVKD. This CDR3 region has 13 residues. V shed 10 bases and J 2 bases; nucleotides not matched to a gene: 7. The CDR3 nucleotides are TGTGCCAGCTGGTCAGCGGGGCAAGAGACCCAGTACTTC. Encoded protein: CASWSAGQETQYF.

This clonotype showed up just a few times. This may arise from a read error, as a much more abundant clone is one base away. The chain carries TRBV29-1 and TRBJ1-1; 7 nucleotides align to TRBD1. The germline V gene encodes CDR1 SQVTM and CDR2 ANQGSEA. This CDR3 region has 12 residues. CDR3 sequence reads: CSVQQGNTETFF. DNA for the CDR3: TGCAGCGTCCAACAGGGGAACACTGAAACTTTCTTT.

This chain connects TRBV10-3 to TRBJ2-5, with D possibly matching TRBD1 (6 bases). CDR1 is ENHRY, CDR2 SYGVKD, per germline. V lost 0 bases to trimming and J lost 2 bases, with 10 bases between them. This CDR3 is built from 15 residues. The CDR3 spells CAISESATGQETQYF. CDR3 bases: TGTGCCATCAGTGAGTCAGCTACAGGGCAAGAGACCCAGTACTTC.

This chain connects TRBV4-3 to TRBJ2-2; 9 bases map to TRBD2. Losses at the gene ends were 4 bases for V and 0 bases for J; bases not matched to a gene: 0. Germline assignment: CDR1 LGHNA and CDR2 YSLEER. This CDR3 contains 15 residues. The CDR3: CASSPSGTNTGELFF. The CDR3 DNA is TGCGCCAGCAGCCCTAGCGGGACGAACACCGGGGAGCTGTTTTTT.

This clonotype was recorded many times. The CDR3 here is CASSLSRDPRVKQYF. CDR3 nucleotides: TGTGCCAGCAGCTTGAGTCGGGACCCGAGAGTCAAGCAGTACTTC. The V and J genes are TRBV13 and TRBJ2-7; D is possibly TRBD1 or TRBD2 (5 bases each). The CDR3 runs to 15 residues. Trimming removed 3 bases from V and 8 bases from J, with 20 bases in between. CDR1 PRHDT and CDR2 FYEKMQ come from the germline V gene (reference sequence).

This clonotype was observed at least ten times. V is TRBV11-1 and J is TRBJ2-7; D is uncertain. Trimming removed 5 bases from V and 7 bases from J, with 15 bases in between. The CDR3 has 13 residues. Germline V gene data show CDR1 as SGHAT and CDR2 as FQDESV (reference sequence). CDR3: CASSLGIMGEQYF. DNA of the CDR3: TGTGCCAGCAGCCTCGGTATAATGGGAGAGCAGTACTTC.

The chain couples TRBV10-3 to TRBJ1-1; D uncertain. Germline CDR1 is ENHRY and CDR2 is SYGVKD. V was shortened by 0 bases and J by 5 bases, with 13 bases between the two germline ends. The CDR3 is made up of 15 amino acids. CDR3 residues: CAISESSSLRTEAFF. The CDR3 bases are TGTGCCATCAGTGAGTCCTCCAGCCTAAGGACTGAAGCTTTCTTT.

The chain is built from TRBV25-1 and TRBJ1-1; no clear D. CDR3 length equals 20 residues. Per the germline V gene, CDR1 is MGHDK and CDR2 is SYGVNS. Trimming cost V 4 bases and J 0 bases, with 27 bases left between them. The CDR3 DNA is TGTGCCAGCAGTGGGGCCAGCAGTTATCTATCCCAACCCATGAACACTGAAGCTTTCTTT. Amino acids: CASSGASSYLSQPMNTEAFF.

About this clonotype itself: A read error may account for a junction end that differs from germline. This chain links TRBV10-3 with TRBJ2-2; 8 bases are a match to TRBD1. This CDR3 comprises 15 residues. Germline CDR1 ENHRY, CDR2 SYGVKD. CDR3 protein: CASSYGQGQAGELFF. CDR3 sequence (DNA): TGTGCCAGCAGTTATGGACAGGGTCAAGCCGGGGAGCTGTTTTTT.

This clonotype was found a few times. This sequence joins TRBV4-3 and TRBJ1-2, with D perhaps TRBD1 (6 bases). Trimming pared 4 bases from V and 2 bases from J, leaving 11 bases between. CDR1 is LGHNA and CDR2 is YSLEER in the germline V gene. The CDR3 is made up of 14 amino acids. This CDR3 reads CASSRGQPNYGYTF. The CDR3 nucleotides are TGCGCCAGCAGCCGGGGGCAGCCGAACTATGGCTACACCTTC.

In this sample, this clonotype turned up many times. The CDR3: CASSLQGNPEAFF. As DNA, the CDR3 is TGTGCCAGCAGCTTGCAGGGGAATCCTGAAGCTTTCTTT. The chain uses TRBV5-6 and TRBJ1-1, with D perhaps matching TRBD1 (6 bases). This CDR3 spans 13 amino acids. The germline V and J ends were trimmed by 1 base and 6 bases, with 10 bases remaining between them. Germline assignment: CDR1 SGHDT and CDR2 YYEEEE.

This clonotype was seen repeatedly, ten times or more. The gene calls are TRBV10-3 and TRBJ1-1, with D unclear. The CDR3 consists of 15 residues. Trimming removed 6 bases at V and 5 bases at J, with 19 bases between. From germline, CDR1 is ENHRY and CDR2 SYGVKD. CDR3 sequence (DNA): TGTGCCATCAGCTCGCGGACCCTCATGGGGACTGAAGCTTTCTTT. Its translation: CAISSRTLMGTEAFF.

This chain links TRBV11-1 with TRBJ2-1; D not resolved. The CDR3 covers 13 residues. V lost 2 bases to trimming and J lost 6 bases, with 8 bases between them. Germline V gene sequence: CDR1 SGHAT, CDR2 FQDESV (reference sequence). This CDR3 is CASSLSQVNEQFF. Here the CDR3 DNA reads TGTGCCAGCAGCTTAAGCCAGGTCAATGAGCAGTTCTTC.

This chain links TRBV20-1 with TRBJ2-5, with 8 bases matching TRBD1. Germline loops: CDR1 DFQATT, CDR2 SNEGSKA (reference sequence). V was clipped by 2 bases and J by 7 bases; unmatched bases: 18. The CDR3 covers 17 residues. The CDR3 DNA follows: TGCAGTGCTAGACCCCGAGTTGGACCGGGACAGGAGGGGACCCAGTACTTC. It yields the protein CSARPRVGPGQEGTQYF.

The chain is built from TRBV25-1 and TRBJ2-5; D is possibly TRBD2 (7 bases). Germline V CDR1 and CDR2: MGHDK, SYGVNS. The CDR3 contains 15 residues. Trimming removed 4 bases at V and 3 bases at J, with 15 bases between. The CDR3 spells CASSAPRGLEETQYF. CDR3 nucleotides: TGTGCCAGCAGTGCCCCGCGGGGGCTAGAAGAGACCCAGTACTTC.

This clonotype appeared many times. The chain is built from TRBV12-3 or TRBV12-4 and TRBJ1-6; perhaps TRBD1 as D (5 bases). The CDR3 has 14 residues. The germline V and J ends were trimmed by 1 base and 10 bases, with 11 bases remaining between them. The CDR3 loop reads CASSLVGGDSPLHF. The CDR3 nucleotides read TGTGCCAGCAGTTTAGTCGGGGGAGACTCACCCCTCCACTTT.

In this sample, this clonotype turned up a few times. The chain is built from TRBV4-1 and TRBJ2-6; D is undetermined. The CDR3 covers 19 residues. CDR1 is MGHRA, CDR2 YSYEKL, per germline. The V end was cut by 4 bases, the J end by 0 bases, with 19 bases between. Here the CDR3 reads CASSLLPLGPNSGANVLTF. The CDR3 coding sequence is TGCGCCAGCAGCCTCCTCCCTCTAGGACCGAACTCTGGGGCCAACGTCCTGACTTTC.

In its sample, this clonotype was seen a few times. The chain links TRBV10-3 to TRBJ2-7; perhaps TRBD2 as D (6 bases). TRBJ2-5 explains the end of the DNA better; the J call may be wrong. In germline, CDR1 is ENHRY, CDR2 SYGVKD. The CDR3 sequence is 15 residues long. CDR3 sequence reads: CASRGGTRLQETQYF. The CDR3, as DNA: TGTGCCAGCAGAGGAGGGACCAGGCTCCAAGAGACCCAGTACTTC.